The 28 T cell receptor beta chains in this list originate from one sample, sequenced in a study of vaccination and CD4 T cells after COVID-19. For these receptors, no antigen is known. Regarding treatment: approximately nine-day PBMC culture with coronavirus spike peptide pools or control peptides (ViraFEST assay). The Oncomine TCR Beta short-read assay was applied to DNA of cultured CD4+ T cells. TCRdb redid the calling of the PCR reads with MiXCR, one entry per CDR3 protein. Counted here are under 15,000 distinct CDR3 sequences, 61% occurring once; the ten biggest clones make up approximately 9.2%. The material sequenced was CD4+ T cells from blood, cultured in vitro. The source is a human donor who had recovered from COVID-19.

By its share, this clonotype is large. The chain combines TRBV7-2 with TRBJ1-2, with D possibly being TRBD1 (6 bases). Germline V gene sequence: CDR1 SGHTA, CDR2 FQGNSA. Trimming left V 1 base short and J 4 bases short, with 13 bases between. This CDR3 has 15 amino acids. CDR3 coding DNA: TGTGCCAGCAGCTTAGAACAGGGAGAGGGCTATGGCTACACCTTC. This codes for CASSLEQGEGYGYTF.

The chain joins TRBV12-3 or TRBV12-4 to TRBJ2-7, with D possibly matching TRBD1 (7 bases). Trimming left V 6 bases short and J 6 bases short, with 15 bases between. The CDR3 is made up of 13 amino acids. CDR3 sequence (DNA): TGTGCCAGCAGCAGGGGGGTACAGTTCGAGCAGTACTTC. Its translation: CASSRGVQFEQYF.

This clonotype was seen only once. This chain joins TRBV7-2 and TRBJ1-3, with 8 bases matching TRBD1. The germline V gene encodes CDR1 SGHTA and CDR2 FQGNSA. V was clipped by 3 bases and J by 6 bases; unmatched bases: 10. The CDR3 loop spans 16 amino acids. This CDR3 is CASSFSTGGTANTIYF. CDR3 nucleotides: TGTGCCAGCAGCTTTTCCACAGGGGGGACCGCAAACACCATATATTTT. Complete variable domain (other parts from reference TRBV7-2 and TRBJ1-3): GAGVSQSPSNKVTEKGKDVELRCDPISGHTALYWYRQSLGQGLEFLIYFQGNSAPDKSGLPSDRFSAERTGGSVSTLTIQRTQQEDSAVYLCASSFSTGGTANTIYFGEGSWLTVV.

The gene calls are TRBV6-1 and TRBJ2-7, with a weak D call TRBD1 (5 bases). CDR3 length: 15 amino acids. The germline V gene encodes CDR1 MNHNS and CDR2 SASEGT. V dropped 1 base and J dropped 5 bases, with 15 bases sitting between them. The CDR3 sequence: CASSEEQARVHEQYF. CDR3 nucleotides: TGTGCCAGCAGTGAAGAACAGGCCAGGGTCCACGAGCAGTACTTC.

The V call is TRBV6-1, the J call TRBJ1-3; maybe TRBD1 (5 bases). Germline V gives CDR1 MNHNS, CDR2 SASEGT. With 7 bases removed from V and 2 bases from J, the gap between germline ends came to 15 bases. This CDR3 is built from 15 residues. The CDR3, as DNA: TGTGCCAGCACAGGGAGAGGGGCCCCTGGAAACACCATATATTTT. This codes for CASTGRGAPGNTIYF.

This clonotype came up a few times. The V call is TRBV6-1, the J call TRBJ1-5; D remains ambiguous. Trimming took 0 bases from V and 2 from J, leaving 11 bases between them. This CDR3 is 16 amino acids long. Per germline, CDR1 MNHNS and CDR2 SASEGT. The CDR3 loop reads CASSEAVSSGNQPQHF. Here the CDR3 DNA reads TGTGCCAGCAGTGAAGCCGTCTCGAGTGGCAATCAGCCCCAGCATTTT.

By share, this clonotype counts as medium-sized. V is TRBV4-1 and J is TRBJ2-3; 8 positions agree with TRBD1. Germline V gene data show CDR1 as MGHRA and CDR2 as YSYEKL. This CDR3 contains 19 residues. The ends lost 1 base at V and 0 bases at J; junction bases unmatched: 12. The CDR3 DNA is TGCGCCAGCAGCCAAGCTGGGGTTCGACAGGGGATAAGCACAGATACGCAGTATTTT. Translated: CASSQAGVRQGISTDTQYF.

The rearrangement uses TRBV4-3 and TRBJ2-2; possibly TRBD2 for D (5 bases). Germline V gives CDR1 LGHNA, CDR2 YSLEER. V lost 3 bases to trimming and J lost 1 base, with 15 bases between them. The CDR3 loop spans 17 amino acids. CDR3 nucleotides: TGCGCCAGCAGCCAGTCGGCTAGCCTCCTGAACACCGGGGAGCTGTTTTTT. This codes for CASSQSASLLNTGELFF.

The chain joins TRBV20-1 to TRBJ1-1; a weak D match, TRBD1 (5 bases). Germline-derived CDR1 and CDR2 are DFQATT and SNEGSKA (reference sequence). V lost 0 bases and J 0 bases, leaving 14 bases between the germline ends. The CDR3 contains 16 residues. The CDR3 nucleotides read TGCAGTGCTAGAGATCGCACAGGCCGATTGAACACTGAAGCTTTCTTT. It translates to CSARDRTGRLNTEAFF.

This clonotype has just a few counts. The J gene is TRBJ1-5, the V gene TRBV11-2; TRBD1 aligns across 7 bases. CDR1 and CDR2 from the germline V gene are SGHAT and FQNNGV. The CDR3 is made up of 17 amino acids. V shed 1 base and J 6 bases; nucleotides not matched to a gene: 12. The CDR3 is CASSLALGGGGSQPQHF. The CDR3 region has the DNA TGTGCCAGCAGCTTAGCCCTAGGGGGCGGGGGAAGTCAGCCCCAGCATTTT.

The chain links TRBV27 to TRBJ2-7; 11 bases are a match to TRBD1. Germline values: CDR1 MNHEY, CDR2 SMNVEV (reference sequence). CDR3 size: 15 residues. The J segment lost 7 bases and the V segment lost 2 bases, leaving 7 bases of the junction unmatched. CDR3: CASSLQGQGAREQYF. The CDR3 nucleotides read TGTGCCAGCAGTTTACAAGGACAGGGGGCGCGGGAGCAGTACTTC.

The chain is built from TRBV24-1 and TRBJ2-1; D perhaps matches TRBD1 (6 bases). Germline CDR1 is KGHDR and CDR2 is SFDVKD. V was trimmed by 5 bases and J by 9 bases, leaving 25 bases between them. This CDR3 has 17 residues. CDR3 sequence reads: CATSGESLDEAGVEQFF. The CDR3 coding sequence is TGTGCCACCAGTGGGGAATCGTTGGACGAGGCAGGGGTTGAGCAGTTCTTC.

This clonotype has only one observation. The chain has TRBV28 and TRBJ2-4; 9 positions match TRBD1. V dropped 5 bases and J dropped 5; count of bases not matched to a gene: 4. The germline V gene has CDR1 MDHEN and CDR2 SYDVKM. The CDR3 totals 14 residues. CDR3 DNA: TGTGCCAGCAGTCCCCGGGACAGGGAAAACATTCAGTACTTC. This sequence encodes CASSPRDRENIQYF.

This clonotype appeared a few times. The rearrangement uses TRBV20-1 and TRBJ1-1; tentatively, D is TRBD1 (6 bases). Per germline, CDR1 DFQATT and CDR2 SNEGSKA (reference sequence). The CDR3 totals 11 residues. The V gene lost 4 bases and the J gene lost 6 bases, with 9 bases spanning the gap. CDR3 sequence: CSAKGGAEAFF. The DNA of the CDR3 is TGCAGTGCTAAAGGGGGGGCTGAAGCTTTCTTT.

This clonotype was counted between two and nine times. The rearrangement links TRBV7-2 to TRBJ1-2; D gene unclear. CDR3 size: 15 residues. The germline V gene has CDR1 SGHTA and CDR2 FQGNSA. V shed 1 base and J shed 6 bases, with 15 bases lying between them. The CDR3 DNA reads TGTGCCAGCAGCTTAGTTCTCTCCCATTCGGATGGCTACACCTTC. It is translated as CASSLVLSHSDGYTF. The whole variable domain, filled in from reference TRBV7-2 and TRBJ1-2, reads GAGVSQSPSNKVTEKGKDVELRCDPISGHTALYWYRQSLGQGLEFLIYFQGNSAPDKSGLPSDRFSAERTGGSVSTLTIQRTQQEDSAVYLCASSLVLSHSDGYTFGSGTRLTVV.

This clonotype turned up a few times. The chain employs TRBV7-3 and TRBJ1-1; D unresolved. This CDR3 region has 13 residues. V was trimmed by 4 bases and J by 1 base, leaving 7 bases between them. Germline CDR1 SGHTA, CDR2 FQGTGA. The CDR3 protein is CASSSQKNTEAFF. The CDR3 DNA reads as TGTGCCAGCAGCTCTCAGAAGAACACTGAAGCTTTCTTT.

This CDR3 reads CSAIKQGLSSYNEQFF. In DNA, the CDR3 is TGCAGTGCTATTAAACAGGGCCTAAGCTCCTACAATGAGCAGTTCTTC. The chain employs TRBV20-1 and TRBJ2-1; TRBD1 is a possible D gene (6 bases). CDR1 and CDR2 (germline): DFQATT, SNEGSKA (reference sequence). This CDR3 has 16 amino acids. V was trimmed by 4 bases and J by 0 bases, leaving 16 bases between them.

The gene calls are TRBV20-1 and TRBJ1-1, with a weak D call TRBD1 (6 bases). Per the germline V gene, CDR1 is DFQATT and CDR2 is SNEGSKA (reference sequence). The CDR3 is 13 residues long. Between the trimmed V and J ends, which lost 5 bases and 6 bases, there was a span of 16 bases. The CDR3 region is CSAGGRGGSEAFF. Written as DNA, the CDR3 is TGCAGTGCTGGGGGCAGGGGAGGGTCTGAAGCTTTCTTT.

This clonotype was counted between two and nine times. In DNA form, the CDR3 reads TGTGCCAGCACCGTTAATTCACCCCTCCACTTT. It yields the protein CASTVNSPLHF. This chain connects TRBV2 to TRBJ1-6; D uncertain. The CDR3 is 11 residues long. Germline V gives CDR1 SNHLY, CDR2 FYNNEI. Trimming pared 7 bases from V and 6 bases from J, leaving 4 bases between.

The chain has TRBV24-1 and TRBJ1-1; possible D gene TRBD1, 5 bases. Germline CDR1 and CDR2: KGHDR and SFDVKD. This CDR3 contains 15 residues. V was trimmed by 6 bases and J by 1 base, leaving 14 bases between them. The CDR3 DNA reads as TGTGCCACCAGTCCGGGTTGGGGGGGGAACACTGAAGCTTTCTTT. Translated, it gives CATSPGWGGNTEAFF.

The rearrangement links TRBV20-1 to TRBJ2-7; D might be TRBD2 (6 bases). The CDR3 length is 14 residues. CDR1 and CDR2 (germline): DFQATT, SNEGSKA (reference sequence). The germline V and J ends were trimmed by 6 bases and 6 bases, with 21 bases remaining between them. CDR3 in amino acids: CSAPRGLSSGEQYF. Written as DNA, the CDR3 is TGCAGTGCCCCCCGGGGACTCTCCTCAGGCGAGCAGTACTTC.

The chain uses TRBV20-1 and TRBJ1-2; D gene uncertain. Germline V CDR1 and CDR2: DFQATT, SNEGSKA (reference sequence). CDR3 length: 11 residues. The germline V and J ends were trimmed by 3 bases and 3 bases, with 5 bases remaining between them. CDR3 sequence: CSASTHYGYTF. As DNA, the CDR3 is TGCAGTGCTAGTACTCACTATGGCTACACCTTC.

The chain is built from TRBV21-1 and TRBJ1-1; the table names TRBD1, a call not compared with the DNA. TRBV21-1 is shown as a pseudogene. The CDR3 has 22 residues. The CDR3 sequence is CASILGANPHRDRGKMNTEAFF. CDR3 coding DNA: TGTGCCAGCATCCTTGGCGCCAACCCCCACCGGGACAGGGGGAAAATGAACACTGAAGCTTTCTTT.

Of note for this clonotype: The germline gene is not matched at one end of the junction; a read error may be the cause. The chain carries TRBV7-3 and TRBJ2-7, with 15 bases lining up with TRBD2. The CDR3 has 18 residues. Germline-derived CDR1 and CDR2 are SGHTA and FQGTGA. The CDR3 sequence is CASSLLGTSGGKMSELYF. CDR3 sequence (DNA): TGTGCCAGCAGCTTATTAGGGACTAGCGGGGGGAAGATGTCCGAGCTGTACTTC.

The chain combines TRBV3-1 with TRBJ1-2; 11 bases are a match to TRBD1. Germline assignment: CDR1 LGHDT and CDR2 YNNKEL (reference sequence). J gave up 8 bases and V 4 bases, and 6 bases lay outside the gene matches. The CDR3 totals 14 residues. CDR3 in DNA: TGTGCCAGCAGCCCGGACAGGGGGCTGGGGGGCTACACCTTC. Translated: CASSPDRGLGGYTF.

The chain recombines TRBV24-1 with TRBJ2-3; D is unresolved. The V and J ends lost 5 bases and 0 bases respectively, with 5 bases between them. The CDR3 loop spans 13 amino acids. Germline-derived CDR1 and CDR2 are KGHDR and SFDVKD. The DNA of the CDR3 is TGTGCCACCAGTGGCAGAAGCACAGATACGCAGTATTTT. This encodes CATSGRSTDTQYF.

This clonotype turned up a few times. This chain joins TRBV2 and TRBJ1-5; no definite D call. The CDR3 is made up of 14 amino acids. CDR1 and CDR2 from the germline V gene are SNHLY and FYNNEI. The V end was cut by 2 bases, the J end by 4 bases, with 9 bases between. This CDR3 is CASSERARNQPQHF. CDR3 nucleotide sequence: TGTGCCAGCAGTGAAAGGGCAAGGAATCAGCCCCAGCATTTT.

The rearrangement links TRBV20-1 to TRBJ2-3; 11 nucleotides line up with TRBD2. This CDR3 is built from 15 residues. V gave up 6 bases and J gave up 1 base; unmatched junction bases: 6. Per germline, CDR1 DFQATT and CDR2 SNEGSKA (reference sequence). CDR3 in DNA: TGCAGTGCAGCTAGCGGGGGGTTCGGCACAGATACGCAGTATTTT. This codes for CSAASGGFGTDTQYF.